This TCR beta chain is drawn from a study of tumor-infiltrating lymphocytes in primary liver carcinoma. Overall study context: Stage T1-T3 N0M0 tumors spanned about 4.2 to 11 cm. Roughly 3.5 to 7.13 million productive TCRbeta reads were obtained per sample, with similar numbers across tissue types.

A primer matching the constant region was used to make TCR beta cDNA from approximately 0.45 ug of total RNA. Sequencing libraries for TCR beta derived from three nested multiplex PCR rounds that used slightly modified ARM-PCR. TRBV1-TRBV30 forward primers paired with a C-beta reverse primer drove the first two PCR rounds, about 10 cycles each. MiXCR, applied by TCRdb to the multiplex PCR reads, yields one record per CDR3 protein. The sample lists 310,000 or so distinct CDR3 sequences, roughly 60% seen once, with 17% in the top ten. Both ends counted, the CDR3 spans 15 residues. CDR1 SGHAT and CDR2 FQNNGV come from the germline V gene. Germline DNA was also extracted, and blood RNA derived from unsorted whole blood. Details on this clonotype: The final CDR3 position lacks the conserved phenylalanine or tryptophan, pointing to a likely read error. The limits of the CDR3 on the DNA are not certain, so only TCRdb's listed CDR3 is given.

The chain recombines TRBV11-2 with TRBJ2-2. The sample comprised peripheral blood. This clonotype was sampled from a woman between 25 and 40 years old with primary liver carcinoma and hepatitis B virus infection. The CDR3 spells CASSIAALNTGELSL.